The T cell receptor (beta chain) described here comes from a study of CD8 T cells in ankylosing spondylitis. This clonotype was detected ten times or more. Its antigen is not identified. TCRdb recomputed calls from the 5' RACE reads with MiXCR, one row per CDR3 protein. Here the sample spans 100,000 or so distinct CDR3 sequences, roughly 8.5% being singletons. Study-wide results and limits: Significant enrichment of disease-linked clones was reported in matched ankylosing spondylitis synovial fluid. The study identified a TCR beta motif of several highly homologous variants that appeared characteristic of ankylosing spondylitis blood.

V lost 3 bases to trimming and J lost 2 bases, with 25 bases between them. The CDR3 runs 19 residues. From germline, CDR1 is SGHAT and CDR2 FQNNGV. This clonotype was sampled from a male donor with ankylosing spondylitis. V usage is TRBV11-2 and J usage is TRBJ2-5; a weak D match, TRBD2 (6 bases). Sequenced input: blood, either unsorted or a sorted T cell fraction (not recorded which). The CDR3 loop reads CASSFGLGGLRDPQETQYF. The CDR3 DNA sequence: TGTGCCAGCAGCTTTGGCCTTGGTGGTTTGCGGGACCCTCAAGAGACCCAGTACTTC.